The clone carrying this T cell receptor beta chain was seen repeatedly, ten times or more. TCRdb redid the calling of the PCR reads with MiXCR, one entry per CDR3 protein. The data hold about 640,000 distinct CDR3 sequences, with 20% observed a single time. These data come from a study of molecular identifiers for immune sequencing clone quantification. This CDR3 spans 13 amino acids. V gave up 5 bases and J gave up 8 bases, with 12 bases separating them. V gene TRBV12-3 or TRBV12-4 combines with J gene TRBJ1-4; unclear D gene. Sequencing input: naive CD8+ T cells from blood, with Jurkat cell RNA spiked in. Described subset: FACS-sorted CD8+CD4-CCR7+CD45RA+ naive T cells. This TCR came from a human donor in good health. Some libraries in this study had Jurkat cell RNA spiked in. The CDR3 DNA follows: TGTGCCAGCAGTCCCAGTCCGGGCGAAAAACTGTTTTTT. Residues: CASSPSPGEKLFF.